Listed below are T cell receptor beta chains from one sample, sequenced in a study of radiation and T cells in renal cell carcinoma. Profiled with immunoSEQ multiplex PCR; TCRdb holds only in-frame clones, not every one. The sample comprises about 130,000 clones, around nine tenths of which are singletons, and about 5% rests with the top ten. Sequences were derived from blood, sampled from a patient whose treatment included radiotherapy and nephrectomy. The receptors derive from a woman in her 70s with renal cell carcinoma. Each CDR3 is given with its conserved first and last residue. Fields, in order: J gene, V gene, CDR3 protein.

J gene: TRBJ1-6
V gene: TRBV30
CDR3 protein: CAWREGNSPLHF

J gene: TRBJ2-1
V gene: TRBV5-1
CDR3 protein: CASSKGLAGREQFF

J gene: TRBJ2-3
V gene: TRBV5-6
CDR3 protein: CASSLGGGALTDTQYF

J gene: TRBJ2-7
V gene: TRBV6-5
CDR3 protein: CASSTRGSEQYF

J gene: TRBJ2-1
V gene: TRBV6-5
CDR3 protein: CASSYSNRGGKQFF

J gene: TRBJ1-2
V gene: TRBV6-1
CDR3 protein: CASSEGRQGRPYTF

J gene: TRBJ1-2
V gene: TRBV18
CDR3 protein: CASSPTQGARANYGYTF

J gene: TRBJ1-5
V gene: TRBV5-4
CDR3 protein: CASSPGQGDQPQHF

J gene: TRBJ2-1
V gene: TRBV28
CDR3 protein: CASSPRGPQSYNEQFF

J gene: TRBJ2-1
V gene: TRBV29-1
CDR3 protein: CSVEGAESSYNEQFF

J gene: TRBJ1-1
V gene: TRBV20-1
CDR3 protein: CSATRYVGAFF

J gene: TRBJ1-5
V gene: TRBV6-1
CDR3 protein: CASSPELGNQPQHF

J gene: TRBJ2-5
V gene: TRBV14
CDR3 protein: CASSQNRAEGETQYF

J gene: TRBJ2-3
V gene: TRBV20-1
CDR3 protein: CSARAELSRYF

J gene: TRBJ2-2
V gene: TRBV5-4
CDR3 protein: CASSWGAGANTGELFF

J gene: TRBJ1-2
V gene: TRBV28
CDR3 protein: CASKLQGGYTF

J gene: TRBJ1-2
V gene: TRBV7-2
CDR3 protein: CASSVGQGSLYGYTF

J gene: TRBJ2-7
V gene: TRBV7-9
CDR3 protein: CASSFGTGKGEQYF

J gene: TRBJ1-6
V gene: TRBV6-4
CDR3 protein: CASSNHKDSPLHF